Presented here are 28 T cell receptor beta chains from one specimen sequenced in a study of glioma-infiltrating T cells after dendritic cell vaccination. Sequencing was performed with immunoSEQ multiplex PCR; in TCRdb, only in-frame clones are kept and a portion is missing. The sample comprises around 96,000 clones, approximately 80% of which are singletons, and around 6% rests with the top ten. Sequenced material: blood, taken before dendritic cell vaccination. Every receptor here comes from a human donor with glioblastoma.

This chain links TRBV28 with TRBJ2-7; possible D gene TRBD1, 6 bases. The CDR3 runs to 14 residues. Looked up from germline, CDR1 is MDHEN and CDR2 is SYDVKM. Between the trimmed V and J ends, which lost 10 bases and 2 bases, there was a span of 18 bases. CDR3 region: CAIRFQTGPYEQYF. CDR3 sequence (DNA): TGTGCCATAAGATTCCAGACAGGACCCTACGAGCAGTACTTC.

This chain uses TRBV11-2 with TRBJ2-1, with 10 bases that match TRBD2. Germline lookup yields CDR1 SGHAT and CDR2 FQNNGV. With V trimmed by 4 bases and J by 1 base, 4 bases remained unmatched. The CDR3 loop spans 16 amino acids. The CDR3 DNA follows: TGTGCCAGCAGCTCAGCGGGGGGGCTTTCCTACAATGAGCAGTTCTTC. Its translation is CASSSAGGLSYNEQFF.

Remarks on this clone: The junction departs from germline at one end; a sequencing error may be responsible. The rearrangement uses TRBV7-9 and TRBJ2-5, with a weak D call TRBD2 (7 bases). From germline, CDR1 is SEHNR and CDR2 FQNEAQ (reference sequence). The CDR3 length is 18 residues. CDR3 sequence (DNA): TGTGCCAGCAGTTTAGGGTTCGGGGGGCCGGAGTACCAAGAGACCCAGTACTTC. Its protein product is CASSLGFGGPEYQETQYF. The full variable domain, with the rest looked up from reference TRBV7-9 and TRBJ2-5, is DTGVSQNPRHKITKRGQNVTFRCDPISEHNRLYWYRQTLGQGPEFLTYFQNEAQLEKSRLLSDRFSAERPKGSFSTLEIQRTEQGDSAMYLCASSLGFGGPEYQETQYFGPGTRLLVL.

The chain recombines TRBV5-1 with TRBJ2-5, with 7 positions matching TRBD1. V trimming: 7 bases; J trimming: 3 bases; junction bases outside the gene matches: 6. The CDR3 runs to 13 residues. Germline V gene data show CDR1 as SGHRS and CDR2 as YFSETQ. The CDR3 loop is CASGQTGKETQYF. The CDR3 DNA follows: TGCGCCAGCGGCCAGACAGGGAAAGAGACCCAGTACTTC.

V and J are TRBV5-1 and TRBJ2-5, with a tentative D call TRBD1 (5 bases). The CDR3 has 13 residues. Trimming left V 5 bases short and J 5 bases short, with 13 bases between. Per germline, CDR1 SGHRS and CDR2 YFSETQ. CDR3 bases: TGCGCCAGCAGGCCAGGGATACAGGAGACCCAGTACTTC. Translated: CASRPGIQETQYF.

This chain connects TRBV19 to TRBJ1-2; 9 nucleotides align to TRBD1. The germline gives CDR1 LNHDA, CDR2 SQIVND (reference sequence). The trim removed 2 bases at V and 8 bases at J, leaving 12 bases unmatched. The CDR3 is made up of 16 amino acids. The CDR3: CASSIRGQGSERGYTF. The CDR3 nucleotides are TGTGCCAGTAGTATACGGGGACAGGGTTCTGAGAGAGGCTACACCTTC.

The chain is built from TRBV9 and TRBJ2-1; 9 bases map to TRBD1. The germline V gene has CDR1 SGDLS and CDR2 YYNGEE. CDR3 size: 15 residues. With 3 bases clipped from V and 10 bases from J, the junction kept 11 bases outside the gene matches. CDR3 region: CASSAQGAKFKEQFF. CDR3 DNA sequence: TGTGCCAGCAGCGCACAGGGGGCGAAATTCAAAGAGCAGTTCTTC.

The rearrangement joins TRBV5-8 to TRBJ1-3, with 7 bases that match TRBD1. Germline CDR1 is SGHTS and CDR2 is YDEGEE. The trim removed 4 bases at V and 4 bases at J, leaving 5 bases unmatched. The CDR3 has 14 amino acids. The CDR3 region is CASSAGQSGNTIYF. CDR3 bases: TGTGCCAGCAGCGCGGGACAGTCAGGAAACACCATATATTTT.

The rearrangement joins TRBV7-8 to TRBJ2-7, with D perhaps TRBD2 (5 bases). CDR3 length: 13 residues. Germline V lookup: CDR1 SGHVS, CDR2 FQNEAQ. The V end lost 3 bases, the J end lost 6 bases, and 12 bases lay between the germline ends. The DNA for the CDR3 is TGTGCCAGCAGCTTGGGGAGTGTTGGCGAGCAGTACTTC. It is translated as CASSLGSVGEQYF.

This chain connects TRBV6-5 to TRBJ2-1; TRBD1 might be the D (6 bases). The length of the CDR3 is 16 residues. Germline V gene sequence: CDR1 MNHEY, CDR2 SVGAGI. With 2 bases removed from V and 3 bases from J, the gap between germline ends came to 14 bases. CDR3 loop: CASSYPGQPSYNEQFF. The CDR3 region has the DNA TGTGCCAGCAGTTACCCTGGACAGCCGAGCTACAATGAGCAGTTCTTC.

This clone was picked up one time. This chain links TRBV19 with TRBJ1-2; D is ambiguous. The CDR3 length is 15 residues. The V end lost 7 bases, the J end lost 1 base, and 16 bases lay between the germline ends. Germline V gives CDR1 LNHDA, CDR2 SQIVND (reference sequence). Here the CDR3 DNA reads TGTGCCAGTAAGGGTCAAACGCGGGGTAACTATGGCTACACCTTC. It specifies CASKGQTRGNYGYTF.

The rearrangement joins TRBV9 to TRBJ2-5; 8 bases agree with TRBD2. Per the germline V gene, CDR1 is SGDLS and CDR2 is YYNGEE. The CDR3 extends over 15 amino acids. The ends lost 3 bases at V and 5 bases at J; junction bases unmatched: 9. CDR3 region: CASSAGTRGWETQYF. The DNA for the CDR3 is TGTGCCAGCAGCGCCGGGACTAGGGGGTGGGAGACCCAGTACTTC. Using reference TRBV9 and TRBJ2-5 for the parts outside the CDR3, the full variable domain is DSGVTQTPKHLITATGQRVTLRCSPRSGDLSVYWYQQSLDQGLQFLIQYYNGEERAKGNILERFSAQQFPDLHSELNLSSLELGDSALYFCASSAGTRGWETQYFGPGTRLLVL.

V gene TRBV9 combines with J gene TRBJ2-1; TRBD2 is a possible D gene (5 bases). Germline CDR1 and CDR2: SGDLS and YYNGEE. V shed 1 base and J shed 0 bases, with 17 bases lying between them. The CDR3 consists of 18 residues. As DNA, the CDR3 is TGTGCCAGCAGCGTAACGGCCGCCTATGGGAGCTCCTACAATGAGCAGTTCTTC. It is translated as CASSVTAAYGSSYNEQFF. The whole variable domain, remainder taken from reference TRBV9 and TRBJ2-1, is DSGVTQTPKHLITATGQRVTLRCSPRSGDLSVYWYQQSLDQGLQFLIQYYNGEERAKGNILERFSAQQFPDLHSELNLSSLELGDSALYFCASSVTAAYGSSYNEQFFGPGTRLTVL.

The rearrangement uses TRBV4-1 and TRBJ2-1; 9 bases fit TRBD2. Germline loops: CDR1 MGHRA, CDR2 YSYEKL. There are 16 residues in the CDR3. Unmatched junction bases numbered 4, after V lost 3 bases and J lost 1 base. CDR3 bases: TGCGCCAGCAGCCACGTAGCGGGGGCATCCTACAATGAGCAGTTCTTC. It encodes CASSHVAGASYNEQFF.

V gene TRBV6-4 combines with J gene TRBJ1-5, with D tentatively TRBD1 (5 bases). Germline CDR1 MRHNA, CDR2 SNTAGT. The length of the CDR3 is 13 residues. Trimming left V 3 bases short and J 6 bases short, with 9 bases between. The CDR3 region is CASSEGPGQPQHF. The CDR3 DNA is TGTGCCAGCAGTGAGGGGCCCGGTCAGCCCCAGCATTTT.

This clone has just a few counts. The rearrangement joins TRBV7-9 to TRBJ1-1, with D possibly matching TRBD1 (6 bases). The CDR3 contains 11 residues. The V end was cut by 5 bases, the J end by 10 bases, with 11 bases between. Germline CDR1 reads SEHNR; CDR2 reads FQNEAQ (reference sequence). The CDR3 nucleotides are TGTGCCAGCAGCCAGGACAGAGGAGCTTTCTTT. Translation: CASSQDRGAFF.

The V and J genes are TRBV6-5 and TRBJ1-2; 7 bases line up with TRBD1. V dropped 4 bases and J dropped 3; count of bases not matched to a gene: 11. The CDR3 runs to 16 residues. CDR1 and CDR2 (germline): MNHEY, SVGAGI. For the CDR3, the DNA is TGTGCCAGCAGTTTGTCCCGGGACAGAGGGGACTATGGCTACACCTTC. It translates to CASSLSRDRGDYGYTF.

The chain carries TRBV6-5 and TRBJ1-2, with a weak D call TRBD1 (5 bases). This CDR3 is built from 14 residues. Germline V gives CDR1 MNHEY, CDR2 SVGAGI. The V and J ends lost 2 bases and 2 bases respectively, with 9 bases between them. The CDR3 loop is CASSYGRANYGYTF. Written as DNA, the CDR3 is TGTGCCAGCAGTTACGGCAGGGCGAACTATGGCTACACCTTC.

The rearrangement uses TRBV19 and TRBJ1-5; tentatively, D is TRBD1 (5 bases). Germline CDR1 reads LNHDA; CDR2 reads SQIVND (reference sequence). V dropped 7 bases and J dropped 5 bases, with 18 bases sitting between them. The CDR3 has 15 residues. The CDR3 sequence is CASTLGAGNYQPQHF. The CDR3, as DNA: TGTGCCAGTACCCTCGGGGCGGGAAATTATCAGCCCCAGCATTTT.

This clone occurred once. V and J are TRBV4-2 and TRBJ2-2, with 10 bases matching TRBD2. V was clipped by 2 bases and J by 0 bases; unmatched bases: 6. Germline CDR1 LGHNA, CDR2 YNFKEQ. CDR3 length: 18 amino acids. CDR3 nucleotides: TGTGCCAGCAGCCAACAGGGACTAGCGTTCGCGAACACCGGGGAGCTGTTTTTT. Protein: CASSQQGLAFANTGELFF.

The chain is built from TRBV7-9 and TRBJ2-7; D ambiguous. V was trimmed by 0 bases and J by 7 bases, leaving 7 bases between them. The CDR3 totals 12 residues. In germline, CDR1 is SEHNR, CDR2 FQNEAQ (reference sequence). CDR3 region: CASSLARLEQYF. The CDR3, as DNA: TGTGCCAGCAGCTTAGCGCGACTTGAGCAGTACTTC.

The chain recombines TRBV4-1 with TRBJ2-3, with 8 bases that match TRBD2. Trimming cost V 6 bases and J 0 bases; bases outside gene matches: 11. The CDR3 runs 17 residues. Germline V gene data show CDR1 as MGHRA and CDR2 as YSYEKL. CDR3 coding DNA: TGCGCCAGCAGGAGGCTAGCGGGCCCACTTAGCACAGATACGCAGTATTTT. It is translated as CASRRLAGPLSTDTQYF.

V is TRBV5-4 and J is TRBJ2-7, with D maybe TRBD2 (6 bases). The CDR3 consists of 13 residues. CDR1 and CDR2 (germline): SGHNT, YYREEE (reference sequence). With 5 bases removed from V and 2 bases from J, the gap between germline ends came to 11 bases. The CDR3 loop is CASRYAGTYEQYF. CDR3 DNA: TGTGCCAGCAGGTATGCGGGGACCTACGAGCAGTACTTC.

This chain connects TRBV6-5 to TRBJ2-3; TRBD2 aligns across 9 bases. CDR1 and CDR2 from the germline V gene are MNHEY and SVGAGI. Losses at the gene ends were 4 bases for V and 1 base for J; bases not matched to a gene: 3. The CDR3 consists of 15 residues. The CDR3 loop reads CASSSPSGGTDTQYF. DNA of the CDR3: TGTGCCAGCAGTTCACCTAGCGGGGGCACAGATACGCAGTATTTT.

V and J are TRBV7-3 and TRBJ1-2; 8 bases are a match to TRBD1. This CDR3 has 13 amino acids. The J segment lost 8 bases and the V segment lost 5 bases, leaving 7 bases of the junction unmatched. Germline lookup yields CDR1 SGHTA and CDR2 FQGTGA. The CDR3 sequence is CASSPGQALGYTF. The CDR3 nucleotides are TGTGCCAGCAGCCCGGGACAGGCATTGGGCTACACCTTC. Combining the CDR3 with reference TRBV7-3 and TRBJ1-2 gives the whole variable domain GAGVSQTPSNKVTEKGKYVELRCDPISGHTALYWYRQSLGQGPEFLIYFQGTGAADDSGLPNDRFFAVRPEGSVSTLKIQRTERGDSAVYLCASSPGQALGYTFGSGTRLTVV.

CDR3 in DNA: TGTGCCAGCAGCCCCCGGGTCGACACCGGGGAGCTGTTTTTT. Translating gives CASSPRVDTGELFF. The chain employs TRBV11-1 and TRBJ2-2; D remains unclear. The CDR3 is 14 amino acids. V dropped 5 bases and J dropped 3 bases, with 10 bases sitting between them. Per the germline V gene, CDR1 is SGHAT and CDR2 is FQDESV (reference sequence).

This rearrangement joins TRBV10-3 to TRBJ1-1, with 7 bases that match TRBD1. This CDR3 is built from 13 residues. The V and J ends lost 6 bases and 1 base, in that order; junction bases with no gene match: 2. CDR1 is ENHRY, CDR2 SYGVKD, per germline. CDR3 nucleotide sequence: TGTGCCATCAGACGGACAGGGAACACTGAAGCTTTCTTT. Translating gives CAIRRTGNTEAFF.

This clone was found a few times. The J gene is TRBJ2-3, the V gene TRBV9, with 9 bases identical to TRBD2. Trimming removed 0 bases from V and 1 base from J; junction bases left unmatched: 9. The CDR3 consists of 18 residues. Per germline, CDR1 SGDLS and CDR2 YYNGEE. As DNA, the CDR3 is TGTGCCAGCAGCGTAGCTAGCGGGGTCAGGCATGGCACAGATACGCAGTATTTT. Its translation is CASSVASGVRHGTDTQYF.